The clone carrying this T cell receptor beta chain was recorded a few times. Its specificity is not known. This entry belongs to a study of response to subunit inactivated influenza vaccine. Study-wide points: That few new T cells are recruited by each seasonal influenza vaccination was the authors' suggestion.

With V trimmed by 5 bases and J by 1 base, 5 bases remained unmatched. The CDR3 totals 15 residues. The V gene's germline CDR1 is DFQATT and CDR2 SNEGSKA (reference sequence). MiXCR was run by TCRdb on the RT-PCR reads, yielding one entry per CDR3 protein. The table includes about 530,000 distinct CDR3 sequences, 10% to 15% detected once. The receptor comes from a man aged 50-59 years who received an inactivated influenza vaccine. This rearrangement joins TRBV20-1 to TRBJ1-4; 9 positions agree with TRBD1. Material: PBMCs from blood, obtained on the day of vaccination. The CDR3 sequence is CSAQQGAGTNEKLFF. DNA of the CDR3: TGCAGTGCTCAACAGGGGGCAGGAACTAATGAAAAACTGTTTTTT.